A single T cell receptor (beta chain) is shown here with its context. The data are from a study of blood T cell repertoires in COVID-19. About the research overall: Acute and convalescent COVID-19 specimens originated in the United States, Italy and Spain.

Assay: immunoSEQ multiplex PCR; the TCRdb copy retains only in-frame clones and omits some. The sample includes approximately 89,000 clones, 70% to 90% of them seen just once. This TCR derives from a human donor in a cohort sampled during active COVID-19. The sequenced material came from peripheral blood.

CDR3 sequence: CASSLRGINQPQHF. The CDR3 DNA follows: TGTGCCAGCAGCTTAAGGGGTATCAATCAGCCCCAGCATTTT. The rearrangement uses TRBV5-6 and TRBJ1-5; perhaps TRBD1 as D (5 bases). V was cut by 2 bases and J by 3 bases, with 9 bases left in between. This CDR3 comprises 14 residues. CDR1 is SGHDT and CDR2 is YYEEEE in the germline V gene. The full variable domain, in which reference TRBV5-6 and TRBJ1-5 provide the parts outside the CDR3, is DAGVTQSPTHLIKTRGQQVTLRCSPKSGHDTVSWYQQALGQGPQFIFQYYEEEERQRGNFPDRFSGHQFPNYSSELNVNALLLGDSALYLCASSLRGINQPQHFGDGTRLSIL.